In this sample, the clone carrying this T cell receptor beta chain turned up once. Per the authors' pipeline: Reference gene primer amplification yielded estimated nucleated cell counts. This table comes from immunoSEQ multiplex PCR, and its TCRdb copy is limited to in-frame clones, with some not included. V, J and clone size reflect that table, while D and trimming were determined from the DNA. The sample shows a few hundred thousand clones, roughly 83% of them seen only once. The data were obtained in a study of blood T cell repertoires in COVID-19. The wider study: The United States, Italy and Spain supplied acute and convalescent COVID-19 samples. T cells, B-cell-depleted T cells, or PBMCs provided the cDNA or gDNA that served as material.

The CDR3 loop spans 18 amino acids. Germline V CDR1 and CDR2: SGHRS, YFSETQ. J gave up 8 bases and V 0 bases, and 11 bases lay outside the gene matches. The chain has TRBV5-1 and TRBJ2-1; 13 bases match TRBD2. Sequencing was carried out using peripheral blood. This clonotype was obtained from a man in his sixties who had recovered from COVID-19. The CDR3 coding sequence is TGCGCCAGCAGCTTGGCCGAGATAGGACTAGCGGGAGTGCATGAGCAGTTCTTC. As protein: CASSLAEIGLAGVHEQFF. Supplemented by reference TRBV5-1 and TRBJ2-1, the full variable domain reads KAGVTQTPRYLIKTRGQQVTLSCSPISGHRSVSWYQQTPGQGLQFLFEYFSETQRNKGNFPGRFSGRQFSNSRSEMNVSTLELGDSALYLCASSLAEIGLAGVHEQFFGPGTRLTVL.